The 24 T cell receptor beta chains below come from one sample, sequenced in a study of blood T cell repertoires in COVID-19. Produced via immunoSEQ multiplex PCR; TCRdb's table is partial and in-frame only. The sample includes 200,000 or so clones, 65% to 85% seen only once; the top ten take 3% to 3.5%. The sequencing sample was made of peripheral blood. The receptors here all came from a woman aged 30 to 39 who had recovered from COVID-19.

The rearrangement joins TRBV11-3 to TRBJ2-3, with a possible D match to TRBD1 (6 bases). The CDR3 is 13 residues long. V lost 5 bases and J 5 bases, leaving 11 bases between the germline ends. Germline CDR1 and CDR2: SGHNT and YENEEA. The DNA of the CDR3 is TGTGCCAGCAGCAGCCGAGGGGGAGATACGCAGTATTTT. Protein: CASSSRGGDTQYF.

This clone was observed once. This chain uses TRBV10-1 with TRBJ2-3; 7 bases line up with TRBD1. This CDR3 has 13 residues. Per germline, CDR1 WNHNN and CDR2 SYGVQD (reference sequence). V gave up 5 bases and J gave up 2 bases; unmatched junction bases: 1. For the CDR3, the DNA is TGCGCCAGCAGTCAGGGGGTCACAGATACGCAGTATTTT. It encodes CASSQGVTDTQYF.

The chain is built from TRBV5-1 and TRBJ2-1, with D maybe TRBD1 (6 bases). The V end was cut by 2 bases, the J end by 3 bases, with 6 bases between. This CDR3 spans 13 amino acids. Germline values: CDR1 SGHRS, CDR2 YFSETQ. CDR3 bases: TGCGCCAGCAGCTTACAGGGCTACAATGAGCAGTTCTTC. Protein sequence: CASSLQGYNEQFF.

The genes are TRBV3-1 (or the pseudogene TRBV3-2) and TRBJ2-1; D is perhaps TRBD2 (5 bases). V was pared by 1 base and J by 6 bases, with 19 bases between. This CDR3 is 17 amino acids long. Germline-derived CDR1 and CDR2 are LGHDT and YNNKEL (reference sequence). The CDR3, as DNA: TGTGCCAGCAGCCAAGCAGTGGGAGTCTTTCTATCCAATGAGCAGTTCTTC. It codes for CASSQAVGVFLSNEQFF.

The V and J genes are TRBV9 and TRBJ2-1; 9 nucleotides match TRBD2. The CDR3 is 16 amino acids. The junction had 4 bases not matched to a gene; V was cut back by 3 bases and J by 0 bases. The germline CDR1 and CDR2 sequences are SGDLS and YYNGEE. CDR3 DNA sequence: TGTGCCAGCAGCGGCAGCGGGAGGACCTCCTACAATGAGCAGTTCTTC. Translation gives CASSGSGRTSYNEQFF.

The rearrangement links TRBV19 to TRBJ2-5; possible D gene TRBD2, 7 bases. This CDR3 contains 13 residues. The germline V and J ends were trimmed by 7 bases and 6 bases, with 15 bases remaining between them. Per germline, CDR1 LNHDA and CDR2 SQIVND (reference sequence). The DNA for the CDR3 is TGTGCCAGTAACCCTGGGGGGGCGAAGACCCAGTACTTC. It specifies CASNPGGAKTQYF.

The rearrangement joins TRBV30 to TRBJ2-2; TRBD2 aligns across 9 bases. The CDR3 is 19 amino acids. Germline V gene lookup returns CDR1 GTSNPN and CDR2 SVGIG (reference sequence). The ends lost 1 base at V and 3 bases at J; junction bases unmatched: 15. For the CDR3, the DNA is TGTGCCTGGAGTGAAGGCATTGGCGGGACTAGCTTGGACACCGGGGAGCTGTTTTTT. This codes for CAWSEGIGGTSLDTGELFF.

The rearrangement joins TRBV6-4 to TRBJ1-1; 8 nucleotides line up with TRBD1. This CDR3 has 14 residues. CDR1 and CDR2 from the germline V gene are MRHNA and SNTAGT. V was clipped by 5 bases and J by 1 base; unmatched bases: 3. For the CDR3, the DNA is TGTGCCAGCAGTTTACAGGGGGAGAACACTGAAGCTTTCTTT. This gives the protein CASSLQGENTEAFF.

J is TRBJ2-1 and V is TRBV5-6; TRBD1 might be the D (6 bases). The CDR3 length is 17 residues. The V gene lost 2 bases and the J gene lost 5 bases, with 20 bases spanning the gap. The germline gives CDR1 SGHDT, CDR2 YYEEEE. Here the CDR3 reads CASSLVVRVRGNNEQFF. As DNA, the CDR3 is TGTGCCAGCAGCTTAGTGGTGCGTGTCAGGGGAAACAATGAGCAGTTCTTC.

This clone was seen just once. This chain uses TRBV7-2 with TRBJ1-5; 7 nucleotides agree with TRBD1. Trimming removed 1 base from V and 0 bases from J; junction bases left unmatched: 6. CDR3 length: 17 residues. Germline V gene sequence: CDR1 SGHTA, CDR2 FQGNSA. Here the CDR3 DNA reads TGTGCCAGCAGCTTAGTTCCAGGGGGTTATAGCAATCAGCCCCAGCATTTT. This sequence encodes CASSLVPGGYSNQPQHF.

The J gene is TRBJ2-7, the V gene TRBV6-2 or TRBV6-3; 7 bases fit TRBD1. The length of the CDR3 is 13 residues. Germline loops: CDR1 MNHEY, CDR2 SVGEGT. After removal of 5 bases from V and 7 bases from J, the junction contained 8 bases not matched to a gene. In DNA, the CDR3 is TGTGCCAGCAGTGATAGGGGGCATCGGGAGCAGTACTTC. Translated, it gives CASSDRGHREQYF.

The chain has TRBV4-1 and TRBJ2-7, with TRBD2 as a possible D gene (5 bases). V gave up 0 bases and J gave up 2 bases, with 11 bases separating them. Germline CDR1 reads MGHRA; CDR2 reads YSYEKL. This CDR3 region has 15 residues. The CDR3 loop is CASSQETGLPYEQYF. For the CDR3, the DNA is TGCGCCAGCAGCCAAGAAACCGGACTCCCCTACGAGCAGTACTTC.

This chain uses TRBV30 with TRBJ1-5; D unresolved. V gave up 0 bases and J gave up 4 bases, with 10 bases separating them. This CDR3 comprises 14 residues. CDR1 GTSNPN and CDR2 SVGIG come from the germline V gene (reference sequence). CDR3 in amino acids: CAWSVSSVNQPQHF. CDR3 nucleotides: TGTGCCTGGAGTGTCTCCAGTGTGAATCAGCCCCAGCATTTT. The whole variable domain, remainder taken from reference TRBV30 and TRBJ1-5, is SQTIHQWPATLVQPVGSPLSLECTVEGTSNPNLYWYRQAAGRGLQLLFYSVGIGQISSEVPQNLSASRPQDRQFILSSKKLLLSDSGFYLCAWSVSSVNQPQHFGDGTRLSIL.

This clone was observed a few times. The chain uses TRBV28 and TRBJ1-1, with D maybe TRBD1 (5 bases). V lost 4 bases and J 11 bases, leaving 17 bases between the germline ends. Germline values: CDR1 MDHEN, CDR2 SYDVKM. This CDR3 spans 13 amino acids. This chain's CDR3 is CASSSPPGGRAFF. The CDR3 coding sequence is TGTGCCAGCAGTTCCCCCCCGGGGGGAAGGGCTTTCTTT.

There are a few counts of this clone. CDR3 DNA sequence: TGTGCCAGCAGTTTAAAGTTTCTGGGACTAGCTCTCGAGCAGTACTTC. Its protein product is CASSLKFLGLALEQYF. This chain joins TRBV28 and TRBJ2-7; 9 bases agree with TRBD2. The CDR3 covers 16 residues. In germline, CDR1 is MDHEN, CDR2 SYDVKM. The V and J ends lost 2 bases and 6 bases, in that order; junction bases with no gene match: 11.

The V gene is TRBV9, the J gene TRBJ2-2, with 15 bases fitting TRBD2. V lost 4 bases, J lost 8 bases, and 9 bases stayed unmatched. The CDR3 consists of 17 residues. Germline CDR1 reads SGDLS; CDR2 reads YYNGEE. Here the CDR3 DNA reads TGTGCCAGCAGCCCCGGACTAGCGGGAGGGGTTCGAGGGGAGCTGTTTTTT. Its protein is CASSPGLAGGVRGELFF. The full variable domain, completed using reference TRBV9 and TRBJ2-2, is DSGVTQTPKHLITATGQRVTLRCSPRSGDLSVYWYQQSLDQGLQFLIQYYNGEERAKGNILERFSAQQFPDLHSELNLSSLELGDSALYFCASSPGLAGGVRGELFFGEGSRLTVL.

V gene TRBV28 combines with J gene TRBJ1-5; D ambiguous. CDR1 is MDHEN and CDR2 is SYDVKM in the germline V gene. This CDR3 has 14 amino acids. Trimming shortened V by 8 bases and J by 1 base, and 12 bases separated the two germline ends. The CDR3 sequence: CASGNEGSNQPQHF. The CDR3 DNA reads TGTGCCAGCGGGAACGAGGGAAGCAATCAGCCCCAGCATTTT. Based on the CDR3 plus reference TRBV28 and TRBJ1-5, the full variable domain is DVKVTQSSRYLVKRTGEKVFLECVQDMDHENMFWYRQDPGLGLRLIYFSYDVKMKEKGDIPEGYSVSREKKERFSLILESASTNQTSMYLCASGNEGSNQPQHFGDGTRLSIL.

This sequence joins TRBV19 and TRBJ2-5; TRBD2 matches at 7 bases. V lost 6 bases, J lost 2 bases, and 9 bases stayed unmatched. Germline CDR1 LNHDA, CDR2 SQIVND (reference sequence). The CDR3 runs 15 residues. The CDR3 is CASRSGASGQETQYF. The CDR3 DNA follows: TGTGCCAGTAGATCCGGAGCTAGCGGACAAGAGACCCAGTACTTC.

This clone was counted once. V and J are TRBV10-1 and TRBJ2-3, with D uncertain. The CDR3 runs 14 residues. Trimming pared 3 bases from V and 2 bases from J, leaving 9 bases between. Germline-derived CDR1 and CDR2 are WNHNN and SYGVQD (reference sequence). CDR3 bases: TGCGCCAGCAGTGATTCCCAGATCACAGATACGCAGTATTTT. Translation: CASSDSQITDTQYF.

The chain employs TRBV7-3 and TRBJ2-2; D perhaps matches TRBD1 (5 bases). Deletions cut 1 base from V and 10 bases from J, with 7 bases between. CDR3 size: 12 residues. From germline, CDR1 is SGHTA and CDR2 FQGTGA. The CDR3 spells CASSLRGEELFF. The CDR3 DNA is TGTGCCAGCAGCTTAAGGGGCGAGGAGCTGTTTTTT.

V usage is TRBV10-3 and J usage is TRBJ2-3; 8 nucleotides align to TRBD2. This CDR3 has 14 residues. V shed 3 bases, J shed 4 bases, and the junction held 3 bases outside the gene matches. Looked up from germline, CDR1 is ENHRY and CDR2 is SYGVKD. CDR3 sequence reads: CAISESSGPDTQYF. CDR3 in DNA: TGTGCCATCAGTGAATCTAGCGGGCCAGATACGCAGTATTTT.

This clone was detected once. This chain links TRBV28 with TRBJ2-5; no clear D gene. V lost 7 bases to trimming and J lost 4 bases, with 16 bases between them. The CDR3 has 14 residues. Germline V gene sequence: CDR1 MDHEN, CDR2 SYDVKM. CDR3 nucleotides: TGTGCCAGCACCCAAGCCGGGTCTCCAGAGACCCAGTACTTC. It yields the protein CASTQAGSPETQYF.

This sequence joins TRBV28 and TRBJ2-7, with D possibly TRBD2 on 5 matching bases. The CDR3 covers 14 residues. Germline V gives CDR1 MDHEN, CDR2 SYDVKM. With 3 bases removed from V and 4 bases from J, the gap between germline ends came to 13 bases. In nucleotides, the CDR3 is TGTGCCAGCAGTTTGTACGGGATCAAGTACGAGCAGTACTTC. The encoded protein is CASSLYGIKYEQYF.

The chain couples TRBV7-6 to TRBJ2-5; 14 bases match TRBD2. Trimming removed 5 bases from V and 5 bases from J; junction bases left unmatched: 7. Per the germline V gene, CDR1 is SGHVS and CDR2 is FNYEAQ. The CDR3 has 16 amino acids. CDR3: CASSPGLAGVGETQYF. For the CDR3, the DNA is TGTGCCAGCAGCCCGGGACTAGCGGGAGTTGGGGAGACCCAGTACTTC.